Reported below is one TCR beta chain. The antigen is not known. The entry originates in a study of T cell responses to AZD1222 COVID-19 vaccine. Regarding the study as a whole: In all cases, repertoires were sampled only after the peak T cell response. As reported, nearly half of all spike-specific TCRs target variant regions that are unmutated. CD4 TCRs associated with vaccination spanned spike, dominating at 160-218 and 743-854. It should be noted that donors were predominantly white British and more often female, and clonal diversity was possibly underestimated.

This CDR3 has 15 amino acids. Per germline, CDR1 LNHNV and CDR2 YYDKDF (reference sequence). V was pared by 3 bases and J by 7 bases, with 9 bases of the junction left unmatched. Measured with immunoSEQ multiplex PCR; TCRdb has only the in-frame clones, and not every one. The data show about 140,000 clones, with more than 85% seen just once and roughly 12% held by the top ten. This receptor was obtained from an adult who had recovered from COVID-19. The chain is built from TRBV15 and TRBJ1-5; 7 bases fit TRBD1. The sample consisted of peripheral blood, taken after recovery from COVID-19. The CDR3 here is CATSSAPGGGQPQHF. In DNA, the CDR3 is TGTGCCACCAGCAGCGCGCCAGGGGGTGGACAGCCCCAGCATTTT.